This TCR beta chain was recovered during a study of blood T cell repertoires in COVID-19. Study in general: Sites in the United States, Italy and Spain provided acute and convalescent COVID-19 samples. T cells, B-cell-depleted T cells, or PBMCs supplied cDNA or gDNA.

Clones were read by immunoSEQ multiplex PCR, and TCRdb kept only the in-frame ones, dropping some. The sample carries roughly 240,000 clones, around 83% recorded once. The germline V and J ends were trimmed by 0 bases and 6 bases, with 6 bases remaining between them. The CDR3 spans 13 residues. CDR1 SGHRS and CDR2 YFSETQ come from the germline V gene. The clonotype comes from a man younger than 30 with active or convalescent COVID-19. The genes are TRBV5-1 and TRBJ1-4; D not certain. The sequenced sample consisted of peripheral blood. In nucleotides, the CDR3 is TGCGCCAGCAGCTTGGGAGCGGATGAAAAACTGTTTTTT. It yields the protein CASSLGADEKLFF.